The T cell receptor (beta chain) described here comes from a study of blood T cell repertoires in COVID-19. Study-wide context: Samples of COVID-19 (acute and convalescent) were obtained from the United States, Italy and Spain. Sample material is recorded as cDNA or gDNA derived from T cells, B-cell-depleted T cells, or PBMCs.

Enrollment of patients from Seattle took place during active infection, with longitudinal follow-up. V shed 4 bases and J 1 base; nucleotides not matched to a gene: 6. The CDR3 sequence is 16 residues long. Germline CDR1 reads SNHLY; CDR2 reads FYNNEI. The repertoire was sequenced with immunoSEQ multiplex PCR; TCRdb's copy has only in-frame clones and lacks some. Here the sample spans about 390,000 clones, about 89% being singletons. The TCR was taken from a woman aged 55-70 years with COVID-19, enrolled during active disease. Sequenced: peripheral blood. The chain uses TRBV2 and TRBJ1-5; 8 bases agree with TRBD1. Written as DNA, the CDR3 is TGTGCCAGCAGTGGACAGGGGATAAGAAGCAATCAGCCCCAGCATTTT. This gives the protein CASSGQGIRSNQPQHF.